This T cell receptor (beta chain) was identified during a study of shared clonotypes between healthy human individuals. The overall study: Samples came from a couple of female and a few male donors aged 18 to 49. Findings and limits, study-wide: Several donors held around 5% of naive CD4 clonotypes in common.

Sorted-subset replicate PCRs used approximately 200 ng of genomic DNA. This amount corresponded to about 30,000 T cell genomes. Profiling relied on immunoSEQ multiplex PCR, and the TCRdb table lists in-frame clones only, not all of them. The sample yields 500,000 or so clones, around 95% seen once. Naive CD4+ cells were CD45RA-selected; the remaining cells were memory. Details on this clone: Its matching antigen is unknown.

The source of this sequence is a woman aged 25 to 39 in good health. The sample comprised naive CD4+ T cells sorted from blood. Subset defined: CD45RA+ positively selected.

The CDR3 is CASSLGLAGDNEQFF. In DNA, the CDR3 is TGTGCCAGCAGTCTAGGACTAGCGGGAGACAATGAGCAGTTCTTC. The V and J genes are TRBV7-8 and TRBJ2-1; the match to TRBD2 covers 13 bases. The CDR3 has 15 amino acids. CDR1 and CDR2 (germline): SGHVS, FQNEAQ. Trimming at V came to 6 bases and at J to 5 bases, leaving 4 bases not matched to a gene.